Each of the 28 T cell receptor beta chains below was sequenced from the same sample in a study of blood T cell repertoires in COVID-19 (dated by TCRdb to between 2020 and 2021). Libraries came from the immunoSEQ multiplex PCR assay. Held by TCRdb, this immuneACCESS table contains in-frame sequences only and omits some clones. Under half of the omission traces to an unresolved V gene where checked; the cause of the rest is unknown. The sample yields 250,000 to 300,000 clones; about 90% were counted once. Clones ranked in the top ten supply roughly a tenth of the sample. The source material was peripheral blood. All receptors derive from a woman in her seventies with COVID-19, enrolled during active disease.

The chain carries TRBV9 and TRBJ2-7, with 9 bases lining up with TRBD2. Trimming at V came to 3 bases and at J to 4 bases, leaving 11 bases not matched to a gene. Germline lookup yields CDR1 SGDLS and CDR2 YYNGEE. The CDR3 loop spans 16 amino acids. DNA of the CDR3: TGTGCCAGCAGCGAGAGGGGACTAGCCCAACGTTACGAGCAGTACTTC. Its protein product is CASSERGLAQRYEQYF.

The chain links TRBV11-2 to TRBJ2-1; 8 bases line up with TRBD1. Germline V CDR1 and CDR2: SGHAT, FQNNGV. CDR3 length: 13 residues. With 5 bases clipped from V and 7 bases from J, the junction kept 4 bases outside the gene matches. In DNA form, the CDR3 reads TGTGCCAGCAGCGCAGACAGGGGAAATGAGCAGTTCTTC. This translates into CASSADRGNEQFF.

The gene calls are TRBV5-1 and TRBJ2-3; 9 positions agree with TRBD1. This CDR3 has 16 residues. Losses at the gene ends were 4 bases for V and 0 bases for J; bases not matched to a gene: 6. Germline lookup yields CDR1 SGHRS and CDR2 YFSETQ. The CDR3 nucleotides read TGCGCCAGCAGCCTGGGACAGGGCCCAAGCACAGATACGCAGTATTTT. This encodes CASSLGQGPSTDTQYF.

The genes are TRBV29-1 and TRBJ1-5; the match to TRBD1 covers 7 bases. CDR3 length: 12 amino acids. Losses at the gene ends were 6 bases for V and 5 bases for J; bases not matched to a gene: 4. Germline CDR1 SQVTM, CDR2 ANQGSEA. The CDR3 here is CSVQGSDQPQHF. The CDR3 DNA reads TGCAGCGTACAGGGGTCGGATCAGCCCCAGCATTTT.

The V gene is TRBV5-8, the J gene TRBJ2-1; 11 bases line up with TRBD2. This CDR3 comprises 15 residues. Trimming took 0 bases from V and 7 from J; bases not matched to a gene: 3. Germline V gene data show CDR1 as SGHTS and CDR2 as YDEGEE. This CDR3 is CASSLGLAGWNEQFF. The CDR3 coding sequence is TGTGCCAGCAGCTTGGGACTAGCGGGATGGAATGAGCAGTTCTTC.

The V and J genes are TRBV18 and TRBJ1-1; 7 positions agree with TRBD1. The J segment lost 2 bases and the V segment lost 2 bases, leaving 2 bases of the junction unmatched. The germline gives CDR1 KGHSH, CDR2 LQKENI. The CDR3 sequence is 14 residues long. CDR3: CASSPTGANTEAFF. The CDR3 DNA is TGTGCCAGCTCACCAACAGGGGCTAACACTGAAGCTTTCTTT.

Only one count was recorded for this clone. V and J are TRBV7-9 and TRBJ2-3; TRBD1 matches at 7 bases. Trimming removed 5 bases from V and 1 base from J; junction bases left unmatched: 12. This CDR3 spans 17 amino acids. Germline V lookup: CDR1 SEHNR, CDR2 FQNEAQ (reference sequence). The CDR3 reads CASSRNEQGWGTDTQYF. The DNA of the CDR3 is TGTGCCAGCAGCCGAAACGAACAGGGGTGGGGCACAGATACGCAGTATTTT. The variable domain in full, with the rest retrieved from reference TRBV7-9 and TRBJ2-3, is DTGVSQNPRHKITKRGQNVTFRCDPISEHNRLYWYRQTLGQGPEFLTYFQNEAQLEKSRLLSDRFSAERPKGSFSTLEIQRTEQGDSAMYLCASSRNEQGWGTDTQYFGPGTRLTVL.

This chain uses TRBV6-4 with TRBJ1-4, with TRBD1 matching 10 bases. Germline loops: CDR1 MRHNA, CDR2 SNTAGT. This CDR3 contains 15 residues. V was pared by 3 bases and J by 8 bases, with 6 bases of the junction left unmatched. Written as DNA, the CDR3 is TGTGCCAGCAGTGATTCCCCGGGACAGGGGGAAAAACTGTTTTTT. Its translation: CASSDSPGQGEKLFF.

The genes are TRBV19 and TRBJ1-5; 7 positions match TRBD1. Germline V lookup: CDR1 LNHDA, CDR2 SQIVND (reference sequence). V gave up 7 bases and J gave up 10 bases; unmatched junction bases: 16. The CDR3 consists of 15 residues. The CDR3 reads CASTQIPGQFYPQHF. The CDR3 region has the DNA TGTGCCAGTACCCAAATACCGGGACAGTTTTACCCCCAGCATTTT.

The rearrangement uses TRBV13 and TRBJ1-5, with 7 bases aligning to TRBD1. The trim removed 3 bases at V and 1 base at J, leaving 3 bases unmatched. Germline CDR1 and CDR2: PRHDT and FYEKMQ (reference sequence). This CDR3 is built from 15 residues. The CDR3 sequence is CASSFKTGSNQPQHF. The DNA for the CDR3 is TGTGCCAGCAGCTTTAAGACAGGGAGCAATCAGCCCCAGCATTTT.

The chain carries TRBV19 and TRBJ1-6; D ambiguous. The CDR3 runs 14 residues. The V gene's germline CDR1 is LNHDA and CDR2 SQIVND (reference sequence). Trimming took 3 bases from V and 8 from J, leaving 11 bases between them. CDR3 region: CASSILGRDSPLHF. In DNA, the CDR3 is TGTGCCAGTAGTATCCTCGGGAGGGATTCACCCCTCCACTTT.

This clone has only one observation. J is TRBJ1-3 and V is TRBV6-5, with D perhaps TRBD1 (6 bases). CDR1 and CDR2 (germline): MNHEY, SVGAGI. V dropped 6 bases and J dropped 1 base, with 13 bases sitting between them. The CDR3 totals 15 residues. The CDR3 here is CASSFEQGSGNTIYF. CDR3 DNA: TGTGCCAGCAGCTTCGAACAGGGTTCTGGAAACACCATATATTTT.

The CDR3 loop reads CASSPASRGPSTDTQYF. The CDR3 DNA reads as TGCGCCAGCAGCCCAGCATCTCGGGGTCCCAGCACAGATACGCAGTATTTT. The chain recombines TRBV4-1 with TRBJ2-3, with D perhaps matching TRBD2 (5 bases). The length of the CDR3 is 17 residues. Germline V gene lookup returns CDR1 MGHRA and CDR2 YSYEKL. The V end lost 4 bases, the J end lost 0 bases, and 17 bases lay between the germline ends.

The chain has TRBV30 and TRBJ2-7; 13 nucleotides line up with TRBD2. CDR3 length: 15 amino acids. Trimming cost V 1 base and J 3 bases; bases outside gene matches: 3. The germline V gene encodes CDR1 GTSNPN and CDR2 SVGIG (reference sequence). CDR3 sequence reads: CAWSGGLAGSYEQYF. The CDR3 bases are TGTGCCTGGAGTGGGGGACTAGCGGGGAGCTACGAGCAGTACTTC. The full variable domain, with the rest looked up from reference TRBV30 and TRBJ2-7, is SQTIHQWPATLVQPVGSPLSLECTVEGTSNPNLYWYRQAAGRGLQLLFYSVGIGQISSEVPQNLSASRPQDRQFILSSKKLLLSDSGFYLCAWSGGLAGSYEQYFGPGTRLTVT.

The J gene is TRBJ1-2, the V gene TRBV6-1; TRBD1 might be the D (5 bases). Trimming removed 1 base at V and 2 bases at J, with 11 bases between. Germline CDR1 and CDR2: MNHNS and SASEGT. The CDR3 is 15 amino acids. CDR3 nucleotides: TGTGCCAGCAGTGAAGGGTTGGGACTAAACTATGGCTACACCTTC. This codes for CASSEGLGLNYGYTF.

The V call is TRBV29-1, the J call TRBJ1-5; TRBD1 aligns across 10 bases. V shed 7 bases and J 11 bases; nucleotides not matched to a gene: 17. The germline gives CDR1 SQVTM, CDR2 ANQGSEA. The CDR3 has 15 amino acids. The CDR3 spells CSDPTGGGGFWAQHF. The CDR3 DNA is TGCAGCGACCCGACAGGGGGCGGGGGGTTTTGGGCCCAGCATTTT.

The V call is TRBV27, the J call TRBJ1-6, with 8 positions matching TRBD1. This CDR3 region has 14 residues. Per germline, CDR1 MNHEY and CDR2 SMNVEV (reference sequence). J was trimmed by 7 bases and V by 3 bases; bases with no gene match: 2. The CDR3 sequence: CASSFDRGNSPLHF. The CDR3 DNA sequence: TGTGCCAGCAGTTTCGACAGGGGAAATTCACCCCTCCACTTT.

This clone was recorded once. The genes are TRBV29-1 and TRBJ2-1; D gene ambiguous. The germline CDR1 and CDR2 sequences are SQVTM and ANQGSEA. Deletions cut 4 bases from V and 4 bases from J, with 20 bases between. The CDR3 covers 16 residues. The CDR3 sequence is CSVGRRSPLIYNEQFF. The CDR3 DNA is TGCAGCGTTGGTAGACGGAGCCCCCTCATTTACAATGAGCAGTTCTTC.

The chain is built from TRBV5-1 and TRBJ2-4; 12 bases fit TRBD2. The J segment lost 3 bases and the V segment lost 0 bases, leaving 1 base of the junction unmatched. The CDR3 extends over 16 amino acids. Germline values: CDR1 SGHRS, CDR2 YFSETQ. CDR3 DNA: TGCGCCAGCAGCTTGGGACTAGCGGGAGTCAAAAACATTCAGTACTTC. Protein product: CASSLGLAGVKNIQYF.

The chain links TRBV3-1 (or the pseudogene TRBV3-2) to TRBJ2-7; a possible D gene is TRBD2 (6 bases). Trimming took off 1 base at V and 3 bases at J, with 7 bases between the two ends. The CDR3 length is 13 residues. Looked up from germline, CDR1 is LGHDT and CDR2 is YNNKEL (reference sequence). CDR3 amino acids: CASSQGSGYEQYF. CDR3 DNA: TGTGCCAGCAGCCAAGGTAGCGGCTACGAGCAGTACTTC.

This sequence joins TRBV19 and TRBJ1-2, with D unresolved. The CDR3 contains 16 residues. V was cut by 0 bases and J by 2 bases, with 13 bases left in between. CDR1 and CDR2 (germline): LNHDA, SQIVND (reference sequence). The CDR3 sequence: CASSIEGRFENYGYTF. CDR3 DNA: TGTGCCAGTAGTATAGAGGGCAGATTCGAAAACTATGGCTACACCTTC.

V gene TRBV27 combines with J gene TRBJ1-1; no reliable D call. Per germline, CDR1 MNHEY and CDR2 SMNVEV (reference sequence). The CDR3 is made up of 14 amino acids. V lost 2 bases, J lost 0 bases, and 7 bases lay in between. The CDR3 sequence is CASSLRRLNTEAFF. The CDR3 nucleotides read TGTGCCAGCAGTTTAAGGCGGTTGAACACTGAAGCTTTCTTT.

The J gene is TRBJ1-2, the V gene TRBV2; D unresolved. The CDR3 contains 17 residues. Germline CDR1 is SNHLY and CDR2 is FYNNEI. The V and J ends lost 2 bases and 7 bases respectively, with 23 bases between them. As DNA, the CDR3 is TGTGCCAGCAGTGAATGGGAGGTTGCCGGTTCCGCATCTGGCTACACCTTC. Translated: CASSEWEVAGSASGYTF.

The CDR3 DNA reads as TGTGCCAGAAGCTCAACGGGAGCCACGGAAAAACTGTTTTTT. As protein: CARSSTGATEKLFF. This chain links TRBV5-3 with TRBJ1-4; D is unclear. TRBV5-3 is marked as an open reading frame, function uncertain. The CDR3 runs 14 residues. V was cut by 3 bases and J by 8 bases, with 14 bases left in between.

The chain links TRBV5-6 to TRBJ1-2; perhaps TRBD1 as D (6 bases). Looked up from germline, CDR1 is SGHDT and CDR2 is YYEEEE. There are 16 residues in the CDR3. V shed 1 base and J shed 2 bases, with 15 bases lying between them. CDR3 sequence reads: CASSLITGTPNYGYTF. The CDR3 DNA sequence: TGTGCCAGCAGCTTGATTACCGGGACACCAAACTATGGCTACACCTTC.

CDR3 region: CASSQEAPGTAMNTEAFF. In DNA, the CDR3 is TGTGCCAGCAGCCAAGAGGCCCCCGGGACAGCCATGAACACTGAAGCTTTCTTT. This sequence joins TRBV14 and TRBJ1-1, with 7 nucleotides matching TRBD1. Per the germline V gene, CDR1 is SGHDN and CDR2 is FVKESK. V trimming: 0 bases; J trimming: 0 bases; junction bases outside the gene matches: 10. This CDR3 spans 18 amino acids.

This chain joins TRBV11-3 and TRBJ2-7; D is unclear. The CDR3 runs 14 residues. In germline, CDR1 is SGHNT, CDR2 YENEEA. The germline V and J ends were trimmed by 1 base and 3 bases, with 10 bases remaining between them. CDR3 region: CASSLVSANYEQYF. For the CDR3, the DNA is TGTGCCAGCAGCTTAGTTTCTGCGAACTACGAGCAGTACTTC.

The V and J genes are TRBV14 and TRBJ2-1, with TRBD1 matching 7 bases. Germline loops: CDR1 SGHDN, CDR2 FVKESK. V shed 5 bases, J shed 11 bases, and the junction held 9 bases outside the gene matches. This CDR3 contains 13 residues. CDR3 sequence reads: CASSEDLQGQQFF. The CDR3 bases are TGTGCCAGCAGCGAGGACTTACAGGGGCAGCAGTTCTTC.